This T cell receptor beta chain was identified during a study of regulatory T cells in long-lasting Graves disease. iRepertoire HTBI primers and Arm-PCR of CDR3 regions built TCR beta libraries. MiXCR was run by TCRdb on the multiplex PCR reads, yielding one entry per CDR3 protein. The top ten clones hold more than 35% of a sample with hundreds of thousands of distinct CDR3 sequences, over 15% of them seen once. The CDR3 runs 11 residues. Germline V gene sequence: CDR1 SGHVS, CDR2 FQNEAQ. With 5 bases removed from V and 5 bases from J, the gap between germline ends came to 6 bases. In its sample, this clonotype was seen many times. This could be a read error, since a much larger clone is one nucleotide away. Time point indicated: newly diagnosed GD, antithyroid drugs for less than 3 months. With RNA extracted from PBMCs as input, the TCR library was made.

The sample in question was peripheral blood mononuclear cells (PBMCs), obtained at new diagnosis, from a patient treated with antithyroid drugs. This receptor was taken from a female donor with Graves disease. The rearrangement links TRBV7-8 to TRBJ2-5; no firm D call. The CDR3 loop is CASSEKETQYF. CDR3 bases: TGTGCCAGCAGCGAGAAGGAGACCCAGTACTTC.